A single count supports the clone carrying this T cell receptor beta chain. Antigen: not known. V lost 3 bases to trimming and J lost 2 bases; unmatched junction nucleotides: 7. The CDR3 spans 15 residues. CDR1 and CDR2 (germline): SGHRS, YFSETQ. These data are taken from a study of cytomegalovirus exposure and HLA in healthy donors. Whole-study context: Most genotyped donors, 65% to 85% of more than 300, had Caucasian-associated genetic ancestry. The study's findings and limits: Rare sequences made up most TCRs, while some public TCRs were found in many donors. Earlier analysis yielded a pattern in which most TCR beta V segments were productive about 90% or about 30% of the time.

In the PCR, 60 Vbeta and 13 Jbeta primers were used. Clones were read by immunoSEQ multiplex PCR, and TCRdb kept only the in-frame ones, dropping some. The sample records about 170,000 clones, roughly 80% being singletons. The sequenced material came from PBMCs. The clonotype originates from a male donor in good health and CMV-seronegative. The rearrangement links TRBV5-1 to TRBJ1-2; 7 nucleotides agree with TRBD1. The CDR3 nucleotides read TGCGCCAGCAGCTCCCGACAGGGTCAGAACTATGGCTACACCTTC. Translation: CASSSRQGQNYGYTF. The entire variable domain, with the rest obtained from reference TRBV5-1 and TRBJ1-2, is as follows: KAGVTQTPRYLIKTRGQQVTLSCSPISGHRSVSWYQQTPGQGLQFLFEYFSETQRNKGNFPGRFSGRQFSNSRSEMNVSTLELGDSALYLCASSSRQGQNYGYTFGSGTRLTVV.